Detailed here is one T cell receptor beta chain. The sample comes from a study of T cell repertoires and HLA-DP antigens. HeLa cells expressing allogeneic DPB1 restimulated the approximately 15-day-expanded CD4+ cells for approximately a day. Stimulation used HeLa cells expressing transduced HLA-DPA1/DPB1, HLA-DM, invariant chain and CD80. Profiled with immunoSEQ multiplex PCR; TCRdb holds only in-frame clones, not every one. The sample has roughly 1,900 clones, approximately 80% seen once. Input material: CD137- CD4+ T cells from cultured PBMCs. This receptor was obtained from a woman aged 18-29 years in good health and CMV-seronegative.

The CDR3 is CAISESQGGRGQPQHF. Written as DNA, the CDR3 is TGTGCCATCAGTGAGTCACAGGGGGGGAGAGGCCAGCCCCAGCATTTT. The chain has TRBV10-3 and TRBJ1-5; 8 bases are a match to TRBD1. CDR1 and CDR2 from the germline V gene are ENHRY and SYGVKD. The J segment lost 7 bases and the V segment lost 0 bases, leaving 8 bases of the junction unmatched. CDR3 size: 16 residues.